The 14 T cell receptor beta chains given below trace back to one sample, sequenced in a study of T cells in Graves' hyperthyroidism and ophthalmopathy. RNA transcripts provided the source from which TCR beta CDR3 regions were amplified. Researchers ran a first-round RT-PCR on the TCR CDR3 using the HTBI primer set. A single record per CDR3 protein comes from TCRdb applying MiXCR to the multiplex PCR reads. The table shows hundreds of thousands of distinct CDR3 sequences, with 35% to 45% occurring only once. The sample consisted of blood. The receptors here all came from a man between 18 and 35 years old with Graves' hyperthyroidism.

This clonotype was recorded at least ten times. The chain uses TRBV5-8 and TRBJ1-2; D may be TRBD1 (5 bases). Per the germline V gene, CDR1 is SGHTS and CDR2 is YDEGEE. With 1 base removed from V and 6 bases from J, the gap between germline ends came to 13 bases. The CDR3 runs to 14 residues. The CDR3 coding sequence is TGTGCCAGCAGCTTGCGGGGGACGACGGATGGCTACACCTTC. Translating gives CASSLRGTTDGYTF.

This clonotype was detected only a few times. The rearrangement joins TRBV9 to TRBJ1-1; D not certain. CDR3 length: 14 residues. Germline V lookup: CDR1 SGDLS, CDR2 YYNGEE. V lost 0 bases and J 3 bases, leaving 9 bases between the germline ends. CDR3: CASSVAWRDTEAFF. For the CDR3, the DNA is TGTGCCAGCAGCGTAGCCTGGCGGGACACTGAAGCTTTCTTT.

This clonotype was counted only a few times. This CDR3 is CASSPWTGGEAEAFF. CDR3 coding DNA: TGCGCCAGCAGCCCTTGGACAGGGGGCGAGGCTGAAGCTTTCTTT. The chain has TRBV5-1 and TRBJ1-1, with 11 bases lining up with TRBD1. The CDR3 totals 15 residues. The V gene end was trimmed by 4 bases and the J gene end by 6 bases; junction bases not matched to a gene: 8. Germline V gene sequence: CDR1 SGHRS, CDR2 YFSETQ.

This chain joins TRBV7-2 and TRBJ1-2; a possible D gene is TRBD1 (5 bases). The length of the CDR3 is 15 residues. CDR1 is SGHTA and CDR2 is FQGNSA in the germline V gene. Trimming removed 1 base from V and 5 bases from J, with 14 bases in between. CDR3 region: CASSLVAGEGYGYTF. The CDR3 bases are TGTGCCAGCAGCTTAGTAGCAGGCGAGGGGTATGGCTACACCTTC. The complete variable domain, with remaining parts taken from reference TRBV7-2 and TRBJ1-2, reads GAGVSQSPSNKVTEKGKDVELRCDPISGHTALYWYRQSLGQGLEFLIYFQGNSAPDKSGLPSDRFSAERTGGSVSTLTIQRTQQEDSAVYLCASSLVAGEGYGYTFGSGTRLTVV.

This clonotype was recorded a few times. The gene calls are TRBV9 and TRBJ2-7, with TRBD2 matching over 9 bases. V trimming: 0 bases; J trimming: 6 bases; junction bases outside the gene matches: 4. CDR1 is SGDLS and CDR2 is YYNGEE in the germline V gene. This CDR3 region has 14 residues. The CDR3 nucleotides are TGTGCCAGCAGCGTAGGCGGGGGGGCTGGCGAGCAGTACTTC. It is translated as CASSVGGGAGEQYF.

The chain couples TRBV7-2 to TRBJ2-7, with 7 bases fitting TRBD2. CDR1 and CDR2 from the germline V gene are SGHTA and FQGNSA. Trimming removed 3 bases from V and 0 bases from J; junction bases left unmatched: 8. This CDR3 has 16 amino acids. The CDR3 protein is CASSLPGTTPSYEQYF. The CDR3 nucleotides are TGTGCCAGCAGCTTGCCAGGGACTACCCCCTCCTACGAGCAGTACTTC. Using reference TRBV7-2 and TRBJ2-7 for the parts outside the CDR3, the full variable domain is GAGVSQSPSNKVTEKGKDVELRCDPISGHTALYWYRQSLGQGLEFLIYFQGNSAPDKSGLPSDRFSAERTGGSVSTLTIQRTQQEDSAVYLCASSLPGTTPSYEQYFGPGTRLTVT.

The rearrangement links TRBV11-2 to TRBJ1-3; D possibly corresponds to TRBD1 (6 bases). V lost 4 bases to trimming and J lost 2 bases, with 9 bases between them. Germline CDR1 and CDR2: SGHAT and FQNNGV. There are 14 residues in the CDR3. The CDR3 DNA reads TGTGCCAGCAGCTCGGACAGTCCTGGAAACACCATATATTTT. Protein sequence: CASSSDSPGNTIYF.

J is TRBJ2-7 and V is TRBV13; D may be TRBD2 (7 bases). The germline V and J ends were trimmed by 5 bases and 6 bases, with 17 bases remaining between them. The CDR3 consists of 14 residues. Germline CDR1 PRHDT, CDR2 FYEKMQ (reference sequence). CDR3 amino acids: CASSQRGGMSEQYF. CDR3 bases: TGTGCCAGCAGCCAGAGGGGGGGGATGTCCGAGCAGTACTTC.

This clonotype has more than one count but fewer than ten. J is TRBJ1-2 and V is TRBV7-3, with a tentative D call TRBD1 (5 bases). The ends were cut back, 2 bases at V and 8 bases at J, with 9 bases in the middle. The CDR3 runs to 12 residues. Germline V gene sequence: CDR1 SGHTA, CDR2 FQGTGA. In DNA form, the CDR3 reads TGTGCCAGCAGCTTATCAAGGGACGGCTACACCTTC. This codes for CASSLSRDGYTF.

The genes are TRBV6-6 and TRBJ1-1; weak D call: TRBD1 (5 bases). V gave up 5 bases and J gave up 1 base, with 14 bases separating them. The CDR3 totals 15 residues. From germline, CDR1 is MNHNY and CDR2 SVGAGI (reference sequence). CDR3 sequence reads: CASSPPEGPNTEAFF. The CDR3 region has the DNA TGTGCCAGCAGTCCCCCGGAGGGGCCGAACACTGAAGCTTTCTTT.

A remark on this clonotype: Since a much larger clone is just one base distant, this may be a read error. The J gene is TRBJ1-1, the V gene TRBV20-1; TRBD1 agrees at 7 bases. V trimming: 6 bases; J trimming: 10 bases; junction bases outside the gene matches: 8. The CDR3 length is 11 residues. CDR1 and CDR2 from the germline V gene are DFQATT and SNEGSKA (reference sequence). The CDR3 region is CSAVDRVAAFF. CDR3 nucleotides: TGCAGTGCCGTTGACAGGGTGGCAGCTTTCTTT.

This clonotype was detected once. A much bigger clone sits one base away, suggesting this may be a read error. The chain has TRBV29-1 and TRBJ2-7; 8 bases are a match to TRBD2. The trim removed 6 bases at V and 3 bases at J, leaving 13 bases unmatched. CDR1 is SQVTM and CDR2 is ANQGSEA in the germline V gene. The CDR3 has 15 residues. CDR3 nucleotide sequence: TGCAGCGTCACGTTGAGCAGCGGGAGAAACTACGAGCAGTACTTC. Translating gives CSVTLSSGRNYEQYF.

A remark on this clonotype: Since the CDR3 does not end with the conserved phenylalanine or tryptophan, this likely comes from a read error. No DNA is shown, since the ends of the CDR3 on it are uncertain; the CDR3 is the one TCRdb lists. The V gene is TRBV7-3, the J gene TRBJ2-5; the table's D call of TRBD1 was not tested on the DNA. Germline V gives CDR1 SGHTA, CDR2 FQGTGA. The CDR3 extends over 8 residues, inclusive of both ends. CDR3 residues: CASSPMRT.

The rearrangement joins TRBV5-5 to TRBJ1-1, with TRBD1 matching over 8 bases. Per germline, CDR1 SGHKS and CDR2 YYEKEE (reference sequence). V was pared by 2 bases and J by 8 bases, with 2 bases of the junction left unmatched. The CDR3 length is 12 residues. This chain's CDR3 is CASSFGDREAFF. CDR3 coding DNA: TGTGCCAGCAGCTTCGGGGACAGGGAAGCTTTCTTT. Full variable domain (remainder filled in from reference TRBV5-5 and TRBJ1-1): DAGVTQSPTHLIKTRGQQVTLRCSPISGHKSVSWYQQVLGQGPQFIFQYYEKEERGRGNFPDRFSARQFPNYSSELNVNALLLGDSALYLCASSFGDREAFFGQGTRLTVV.